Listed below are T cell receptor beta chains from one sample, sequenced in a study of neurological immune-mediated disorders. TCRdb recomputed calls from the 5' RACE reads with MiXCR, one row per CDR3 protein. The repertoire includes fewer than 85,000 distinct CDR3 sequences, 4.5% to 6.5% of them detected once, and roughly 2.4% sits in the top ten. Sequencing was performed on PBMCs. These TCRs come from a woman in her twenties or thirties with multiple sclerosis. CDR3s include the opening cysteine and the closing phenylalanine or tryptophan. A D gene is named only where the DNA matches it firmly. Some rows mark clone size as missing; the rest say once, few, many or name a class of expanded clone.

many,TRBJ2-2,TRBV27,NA,CASSFYAGELFF,TGTGCCAGCAGTTTCTATGCCGGGGAGCTGTTTTTT
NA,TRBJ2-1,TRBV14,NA,CASNRGNEQFF,TGTGCCAGCAACCGCGGGAATGAGCAGTTCTTC
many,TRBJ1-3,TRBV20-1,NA,CSARGDGGNTIYF,TGCAGTGCTAGGGGGGACGGGGGAAACACCATATATTTT
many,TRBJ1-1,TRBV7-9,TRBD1,CASSLTGQGNTEAFF,TGTGCCAGCAGCTTAACTGGACAGGGAAACACTGAAGCTTTCTTT
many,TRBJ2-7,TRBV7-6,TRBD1,CASSPTAGQATYEQYF,TGTGCCAGCAGCCCGACCGCCGGACAGGCCACCTACGAGCAGTACTTC
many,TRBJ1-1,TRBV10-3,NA,CAINTGKGNTEAFF,TGTGCCATCAACACGGGAAAGGGGAACACTGAAGCTTTCTTT
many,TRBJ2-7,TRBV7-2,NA,CASSPSGTHSYEQYF,TGTGCCAGCAGCCCTTCCGGGACCCACTCCTACGAGCAGTACTTC
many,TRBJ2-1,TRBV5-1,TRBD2,CASSQGTSGNEQFF,TGCGCCAGCAGCCAGGGGACTAGCGGGAATGAGCAGTTCTTC
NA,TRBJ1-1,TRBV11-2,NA,CASSFIKRKNTEAFF,TGTGCCAGCAGCTTTATAAAAAGAAAGAACACTGAAGCTTTCTTT
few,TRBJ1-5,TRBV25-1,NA,CASSEAGDVPQHF,TGTGCCAGCAGCGAGGCCGGAGATGTGCCCCAGCATTTT